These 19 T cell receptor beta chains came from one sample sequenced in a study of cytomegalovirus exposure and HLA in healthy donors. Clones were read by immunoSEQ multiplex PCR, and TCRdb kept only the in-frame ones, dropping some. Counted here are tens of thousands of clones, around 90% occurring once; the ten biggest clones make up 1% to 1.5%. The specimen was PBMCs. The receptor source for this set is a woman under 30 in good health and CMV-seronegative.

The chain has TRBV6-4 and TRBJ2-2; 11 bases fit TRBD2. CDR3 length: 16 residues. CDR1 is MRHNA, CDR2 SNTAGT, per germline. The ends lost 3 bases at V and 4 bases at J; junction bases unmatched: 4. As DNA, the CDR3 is TGTGCCAGCAGTGAAGCTAGCGGGGGGTCCACCGGGGAGCTGTTTTTT. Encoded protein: CASSEASGGSTGELFF.

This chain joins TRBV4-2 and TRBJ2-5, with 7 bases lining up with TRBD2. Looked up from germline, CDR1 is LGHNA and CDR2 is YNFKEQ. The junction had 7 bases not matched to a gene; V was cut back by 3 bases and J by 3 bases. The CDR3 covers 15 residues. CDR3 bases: TGTGCCAGCAGCCACGCAGGACTAGAAAAAGAGACCCAGTACTTC. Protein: CASSHAGLEKETQYF.

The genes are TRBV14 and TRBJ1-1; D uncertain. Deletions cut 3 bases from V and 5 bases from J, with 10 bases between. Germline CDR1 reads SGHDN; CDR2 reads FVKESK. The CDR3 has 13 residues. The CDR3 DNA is TGTGCCAGCAGCCAGTTACACCTGACTGAAGCTTTCTTT. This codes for CASSQLHLTEAFF. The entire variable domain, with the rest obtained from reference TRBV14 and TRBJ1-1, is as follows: EAGVTQFPSHSVIEKGQTVTLRCDPISGHDNLYWYRRVMGKEIKFLLHFVKESKQDESGMPNNRFLAERTGGTYSTLKVQPAELEDSGVYFCASSQLHLTEAFFGQGTRLTVV.

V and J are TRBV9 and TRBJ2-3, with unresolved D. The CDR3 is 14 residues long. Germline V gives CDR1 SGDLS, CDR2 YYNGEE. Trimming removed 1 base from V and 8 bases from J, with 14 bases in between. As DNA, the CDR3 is TGTGCCAGCAGCGTACTCGACTCCATCGCTACGCAGTATTTT. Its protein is CASSVLDSIATQYF.

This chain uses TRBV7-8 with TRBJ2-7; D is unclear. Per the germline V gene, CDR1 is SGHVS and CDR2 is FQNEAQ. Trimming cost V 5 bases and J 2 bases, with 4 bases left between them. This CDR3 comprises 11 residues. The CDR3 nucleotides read TGTGCCAGCAGCCCAGCCTACGAGCAGTACTTC. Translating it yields CASSPAYEQYF.

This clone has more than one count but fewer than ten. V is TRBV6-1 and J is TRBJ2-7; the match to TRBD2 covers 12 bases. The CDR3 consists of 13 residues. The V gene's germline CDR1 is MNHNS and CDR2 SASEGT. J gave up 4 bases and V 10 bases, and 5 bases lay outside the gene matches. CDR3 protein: CATRLAGVYEQYF. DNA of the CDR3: TGTGCCACCAGACTAGCGGGAGTTTACGAGCAGTACTTC.

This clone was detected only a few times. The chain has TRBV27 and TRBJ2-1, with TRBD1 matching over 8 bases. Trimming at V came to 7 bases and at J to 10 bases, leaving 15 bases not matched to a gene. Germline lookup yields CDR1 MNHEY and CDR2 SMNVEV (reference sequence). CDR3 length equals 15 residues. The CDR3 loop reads CASTLSGGPGVEQFF. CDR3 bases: TGTGCCAGCACCCTCTCAGGGGGCCCGGGCGTGGAGCAGTTCTTC.

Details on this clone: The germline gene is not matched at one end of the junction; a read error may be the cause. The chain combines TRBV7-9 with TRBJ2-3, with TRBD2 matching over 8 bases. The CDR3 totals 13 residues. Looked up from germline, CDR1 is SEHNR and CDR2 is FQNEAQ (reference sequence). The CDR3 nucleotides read TGTGCCACCAGCGGGAGTGTCTCAGATACGCAGTATTTT. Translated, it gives CATSGSVSDTQYF.

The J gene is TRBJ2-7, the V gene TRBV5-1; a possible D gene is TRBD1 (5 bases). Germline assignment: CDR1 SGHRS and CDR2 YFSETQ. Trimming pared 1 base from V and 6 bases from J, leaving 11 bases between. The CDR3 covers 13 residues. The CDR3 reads CASSLFYQGEQYF. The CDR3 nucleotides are TGCGCCAGCAGCTTGTTTTATCAGGGCGAGCAGTACTTC.

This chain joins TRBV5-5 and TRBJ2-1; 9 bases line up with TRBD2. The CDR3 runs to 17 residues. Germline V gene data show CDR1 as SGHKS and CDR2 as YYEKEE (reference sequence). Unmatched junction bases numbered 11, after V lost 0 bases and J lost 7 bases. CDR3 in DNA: TGTGCCAGCAGCTTGGCCCGGCTAGCGGGATTCCGTAATGAGCAGTTCTTC. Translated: CASSLARLAGFRNEQFF.

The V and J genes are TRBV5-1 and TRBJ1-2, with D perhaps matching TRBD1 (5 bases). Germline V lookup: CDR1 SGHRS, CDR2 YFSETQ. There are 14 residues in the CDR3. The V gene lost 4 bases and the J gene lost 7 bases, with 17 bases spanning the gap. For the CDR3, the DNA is TGCGCCAGCAGCCCCTCCGGGGGGGGTATTGGCTACACCTTC. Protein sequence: CASSPSGGGIGYTF.

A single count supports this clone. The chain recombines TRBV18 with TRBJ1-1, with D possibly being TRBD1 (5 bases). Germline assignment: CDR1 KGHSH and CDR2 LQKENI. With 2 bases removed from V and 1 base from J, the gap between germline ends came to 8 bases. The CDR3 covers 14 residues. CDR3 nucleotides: TGTGCCAGCTCACCAGGCAGGGAGAACACTGAAGCTTTCTTT. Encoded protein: CASSPGRENTEAFF.

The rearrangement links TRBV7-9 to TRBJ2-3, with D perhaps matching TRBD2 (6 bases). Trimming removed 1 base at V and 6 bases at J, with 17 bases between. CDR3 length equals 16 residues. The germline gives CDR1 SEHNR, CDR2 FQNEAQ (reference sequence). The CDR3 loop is CASSLGPLGGSDTQYF. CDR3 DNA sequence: TGTGCCAGCAGCTTAGGCCCCCTCGGAGGGTCGGATACGCAGTATTTT.

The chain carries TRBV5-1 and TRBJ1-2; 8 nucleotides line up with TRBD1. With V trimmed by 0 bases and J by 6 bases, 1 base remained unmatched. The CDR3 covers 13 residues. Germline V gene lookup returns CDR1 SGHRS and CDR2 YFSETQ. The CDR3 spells CASSLVTGDGYTF. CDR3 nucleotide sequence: TGCGCCAGCAGCTTGGTGACAGGGGATGGCTACACCTTC.

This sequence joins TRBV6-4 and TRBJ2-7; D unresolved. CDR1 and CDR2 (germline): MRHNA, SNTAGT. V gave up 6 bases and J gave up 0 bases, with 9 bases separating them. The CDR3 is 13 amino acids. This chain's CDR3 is CASRPGSSYEQYF. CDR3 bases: TGTGCCAGCAGGCCCGGTAGCTCCTACGAGCAGTACTTC.

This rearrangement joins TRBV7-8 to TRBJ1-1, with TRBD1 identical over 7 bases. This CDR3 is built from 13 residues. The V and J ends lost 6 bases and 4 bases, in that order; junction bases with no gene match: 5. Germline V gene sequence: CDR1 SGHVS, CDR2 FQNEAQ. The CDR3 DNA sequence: TGTGCCAGCAGTTCCCGACAGGGCACTGAAGCTTTCTTT. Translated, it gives CASSSRQGTEAFF. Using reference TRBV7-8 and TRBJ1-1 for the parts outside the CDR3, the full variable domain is GAGVSQSPRYKVAKRGQDVALRCDPISGHVSLFWYQQALGQGPEFLTYFQNEAQLDKSGLPSDRFFAERPEGSVSTLKIQRTQQEDSAVYLCASSSRQGTEAFFGQGTRLTVV.

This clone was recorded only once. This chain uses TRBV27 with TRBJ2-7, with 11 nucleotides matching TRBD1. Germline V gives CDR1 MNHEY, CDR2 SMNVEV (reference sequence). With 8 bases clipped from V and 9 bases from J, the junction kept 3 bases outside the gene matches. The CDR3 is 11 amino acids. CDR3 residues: CASGTGGGQYF. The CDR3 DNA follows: TGTGCCAGCGGGACAGGGGGAGGGCAGTACTTC.

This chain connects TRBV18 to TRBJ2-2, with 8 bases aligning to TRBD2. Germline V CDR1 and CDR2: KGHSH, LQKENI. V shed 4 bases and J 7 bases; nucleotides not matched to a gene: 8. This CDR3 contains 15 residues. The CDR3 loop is CASSLQREFVGELFF. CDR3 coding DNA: TGTGCCAGCTCACTTCAGCGGGAGTTTGTCGGGGAGCTGTTTTTT.

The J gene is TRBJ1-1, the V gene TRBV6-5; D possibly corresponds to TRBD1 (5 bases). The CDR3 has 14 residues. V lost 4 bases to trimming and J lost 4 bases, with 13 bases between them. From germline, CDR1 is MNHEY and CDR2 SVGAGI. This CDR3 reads CASSFLRGGTEAFF. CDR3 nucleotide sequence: TGTGCCAGCAGTTTCCTGCGGGGGGGCACTGAAGCTTTCTTT.